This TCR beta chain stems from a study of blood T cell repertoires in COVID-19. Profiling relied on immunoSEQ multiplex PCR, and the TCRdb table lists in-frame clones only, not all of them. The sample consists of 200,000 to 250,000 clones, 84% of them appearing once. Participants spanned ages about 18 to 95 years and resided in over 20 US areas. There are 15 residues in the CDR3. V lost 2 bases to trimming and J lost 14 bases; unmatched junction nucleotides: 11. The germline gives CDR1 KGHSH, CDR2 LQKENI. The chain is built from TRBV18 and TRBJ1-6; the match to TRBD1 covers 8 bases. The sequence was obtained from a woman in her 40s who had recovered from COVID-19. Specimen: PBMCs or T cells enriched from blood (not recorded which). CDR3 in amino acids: CASSPSGTGPITLHF. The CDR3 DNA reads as TGTGCCAGCTCACCATCCGGGACAGGCCCTATCACCCTCCACTTT.